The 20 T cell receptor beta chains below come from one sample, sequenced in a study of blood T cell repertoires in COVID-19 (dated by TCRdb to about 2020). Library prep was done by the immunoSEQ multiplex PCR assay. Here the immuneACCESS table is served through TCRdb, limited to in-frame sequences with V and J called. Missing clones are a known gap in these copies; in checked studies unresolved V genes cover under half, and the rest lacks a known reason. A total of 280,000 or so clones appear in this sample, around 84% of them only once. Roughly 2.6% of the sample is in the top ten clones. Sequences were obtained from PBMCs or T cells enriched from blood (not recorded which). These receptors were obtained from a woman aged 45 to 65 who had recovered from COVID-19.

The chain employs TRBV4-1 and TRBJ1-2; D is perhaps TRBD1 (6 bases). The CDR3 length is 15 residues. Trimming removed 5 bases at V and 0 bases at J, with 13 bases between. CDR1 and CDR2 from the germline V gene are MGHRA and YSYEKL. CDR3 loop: CASSTSRDTNYGYTF. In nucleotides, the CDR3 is TGCGCCAGCAGCACCAGCCGGGACACTAACTATGGCTACACCTTC.

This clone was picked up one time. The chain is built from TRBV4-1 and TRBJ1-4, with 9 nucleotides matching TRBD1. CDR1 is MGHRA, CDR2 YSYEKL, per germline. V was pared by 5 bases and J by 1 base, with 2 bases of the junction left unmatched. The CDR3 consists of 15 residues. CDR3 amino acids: CASSMTGGTNEKLFF. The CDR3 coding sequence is TGCGCCAGCAGCATGACAGGGGGAACTAATGAAAAACTGTTTTTT.

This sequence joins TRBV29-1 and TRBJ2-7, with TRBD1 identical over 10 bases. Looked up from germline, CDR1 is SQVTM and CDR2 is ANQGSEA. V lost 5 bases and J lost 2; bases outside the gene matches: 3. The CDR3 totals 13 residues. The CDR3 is CSVPGTGAYEQYF. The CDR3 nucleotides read TGCAGCGTTCCCGGGACAGGGGCCTACGAGCAGTACTTC.

The CDR3 loop is CASSWTSGRRDEQYF. The CDR3 coding sequence is TGTGCCAGCAGCTGGACTAGCGGGAGACGGGACGAGCAGTACTTC. This chain connects TRBV7-2 to TRBJ2-7; TRBD2 matches 13 bases. CDR1 is SGHTA, CDR2 FQGNSA, per germline. The CDR3 covers 15 residues. V gave up 4 bases and J gave up 5 bases; unmatched junction bases: 5.

The CDR3 is CASSQAGGPSQETQYF. The DNA of the CDR3 is TGTGCCAGCAGTCAAGCGGGAGGGCCTTCTCAAGAGACCCAGTACTTC. The V and J genes are TRBV6-2 or TRBV6-3 and TRBJ2-5; 10 bases agree with TRBD2. This CDR3 region has 16 residues. Germline CDR1 and CDR2: MNHEY and SVGEGT. After removal of 5 bases from V and 2 bases from J, the junction contained 8 bases not matched to a gene.

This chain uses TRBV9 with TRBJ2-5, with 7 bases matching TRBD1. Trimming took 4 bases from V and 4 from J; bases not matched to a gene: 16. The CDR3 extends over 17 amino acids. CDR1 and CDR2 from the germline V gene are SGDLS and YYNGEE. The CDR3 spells CASSPKQYRGSGETQYF. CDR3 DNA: TGTGCCAGCAGCCCAAAACAATACAGGGGTTCCGGAGAGACCCAGTACTTC.

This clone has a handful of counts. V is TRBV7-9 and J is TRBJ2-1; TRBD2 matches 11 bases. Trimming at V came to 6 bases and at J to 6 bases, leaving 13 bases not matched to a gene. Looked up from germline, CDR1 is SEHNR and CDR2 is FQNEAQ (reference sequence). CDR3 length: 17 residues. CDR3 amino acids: CASRFGRLAGLRNEQFF. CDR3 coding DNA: TGTGCCAGCAGGTTCGGACGACTAGCGGGGCTACGCAATGAGCAGTTCTTC.

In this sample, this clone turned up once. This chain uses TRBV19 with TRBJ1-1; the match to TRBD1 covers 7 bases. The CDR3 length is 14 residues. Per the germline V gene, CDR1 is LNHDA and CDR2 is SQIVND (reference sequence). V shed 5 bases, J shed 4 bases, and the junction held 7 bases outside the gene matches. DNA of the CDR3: TGTGCCAGTAGTTGGAGGGGGCGCAGCACTGAAGCTTTCTTT. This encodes CASSWRGRSTEAFF.

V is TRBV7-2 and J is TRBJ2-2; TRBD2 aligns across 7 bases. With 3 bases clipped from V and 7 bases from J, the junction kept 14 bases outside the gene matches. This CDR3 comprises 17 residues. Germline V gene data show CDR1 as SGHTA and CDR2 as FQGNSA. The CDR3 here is CASSFGGGLSGGGELFF. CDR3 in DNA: TGTGCCAGCAGCTTCGGCGGGGGACTCTCTGGAGGCGGGGAGCTGTTTTTT.

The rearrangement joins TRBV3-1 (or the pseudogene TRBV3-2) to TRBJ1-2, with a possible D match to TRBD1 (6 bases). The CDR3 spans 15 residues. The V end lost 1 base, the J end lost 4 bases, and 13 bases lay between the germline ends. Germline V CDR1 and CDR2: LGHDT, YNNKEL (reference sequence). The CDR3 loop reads CASSQVLRGGYGYTF. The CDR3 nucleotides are TGTGCCAGCAGCCAAGTCCTCAGGGGCGGCTATGGCTACACCTTC.

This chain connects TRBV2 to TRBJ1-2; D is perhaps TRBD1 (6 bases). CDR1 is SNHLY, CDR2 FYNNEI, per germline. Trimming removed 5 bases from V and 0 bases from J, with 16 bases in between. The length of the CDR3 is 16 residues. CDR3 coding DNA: TGTGCCAGCAGTCGTTTAAACGGACAGACTAACTATGGCTACACCTTC. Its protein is CASSRLNGQTNYGYTF.

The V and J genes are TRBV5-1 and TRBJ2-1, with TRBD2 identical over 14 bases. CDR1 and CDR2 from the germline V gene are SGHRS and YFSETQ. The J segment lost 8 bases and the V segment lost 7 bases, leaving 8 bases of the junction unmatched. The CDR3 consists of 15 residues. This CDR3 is CASDRGTSGSYEQFF. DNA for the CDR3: TGCGCCAGCGATAGGGGGACTAGCGGGAGCTATGAGCAGTTCTTC.

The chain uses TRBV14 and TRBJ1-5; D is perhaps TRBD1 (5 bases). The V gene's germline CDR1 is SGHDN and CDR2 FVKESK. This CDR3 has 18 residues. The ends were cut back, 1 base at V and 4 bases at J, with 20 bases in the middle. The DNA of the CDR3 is TGTGCCAGCAGCCAAGCGACCGGTGTACAGGTAACTAATCAGCCCCAGCATTTT. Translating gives CASSQATGVQVTNQPQHF.

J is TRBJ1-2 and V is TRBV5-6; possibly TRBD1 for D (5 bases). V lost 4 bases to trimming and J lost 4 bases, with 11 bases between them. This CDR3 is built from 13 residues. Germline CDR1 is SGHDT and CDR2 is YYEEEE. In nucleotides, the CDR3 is TGTGCCAGCAGCCCACAGGTCTTCTATGGCTACACCTTC. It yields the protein CASSPQVFYGYTF.

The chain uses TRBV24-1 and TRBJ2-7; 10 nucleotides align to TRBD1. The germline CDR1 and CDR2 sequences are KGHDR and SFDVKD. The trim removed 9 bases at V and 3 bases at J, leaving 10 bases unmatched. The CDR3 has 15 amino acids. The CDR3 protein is CATSDPGQGFYEQYF. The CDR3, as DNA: TGTGCCACCTCTGATCCGGGACAGGGGTTCTACGAGCAGTACTTC.

The CDR3 coding sequence is TGTGCCACCGATCGAGAAACGGGACTAGCGGACAATGAGCAGTTCTTC. Amino acid sequence: CATDRETGLADNEQFF. This rearrangement joins TRBV2 to TRBJ2-1; TRBD2 agrees at 11 bases. This CDR3 contains 16 residues. Germline V lookup: CDR1 SNHLY, CDR2 FYNNEI. J gave up 5 bases and V 10 bases, and 13 bases lay outside the gene matches. Variable domain in full (rest from reference TRBV2 and TRBJ2-1): EPEVTQTPSHQVTQMGQEVILRCVPISNHLYFYWYRQILGQKVEFLVSFYNNEISEKSEIFDDQFSVERPDGSNFTLKIRSTKLEDSAMYFCATDRETGLADNEQFFGPGTRLTVL.

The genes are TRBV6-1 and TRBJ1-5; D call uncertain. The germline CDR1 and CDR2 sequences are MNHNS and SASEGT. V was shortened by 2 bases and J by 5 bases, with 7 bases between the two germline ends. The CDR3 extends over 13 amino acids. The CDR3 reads CASSESSYQPQHF. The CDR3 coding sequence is TGTGCCAGCAGTGAATCGAGCTATCAGCCCCAGCATTTT.

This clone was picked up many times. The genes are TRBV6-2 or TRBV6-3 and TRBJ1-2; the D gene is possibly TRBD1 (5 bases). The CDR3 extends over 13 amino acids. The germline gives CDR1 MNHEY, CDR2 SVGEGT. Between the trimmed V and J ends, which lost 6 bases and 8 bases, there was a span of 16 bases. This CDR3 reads CASSTRGSSGYTF. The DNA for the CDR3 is TGTGCCAGCAGCACTCGGGGGAGCTCGGGCTACACCTTC.

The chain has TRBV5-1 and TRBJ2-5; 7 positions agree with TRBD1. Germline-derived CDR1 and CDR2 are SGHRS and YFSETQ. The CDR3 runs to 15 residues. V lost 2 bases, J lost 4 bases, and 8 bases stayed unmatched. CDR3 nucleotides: TGCGCCAGCAGCTTCCAACAGGGGTTGGGAGAGACCCAGTACTTC. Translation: CASSFQQGLGETQYF.

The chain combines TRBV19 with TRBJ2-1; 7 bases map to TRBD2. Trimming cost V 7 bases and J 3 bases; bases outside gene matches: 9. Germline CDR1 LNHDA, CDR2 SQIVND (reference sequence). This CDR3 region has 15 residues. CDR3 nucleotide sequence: TGTGCCAGTACCCCTACTAGCGCCCACTACAATGAGCAGTTCTTC. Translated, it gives CASTPTSAHYNEQFF.